This is a list of T cell receptor beta chains from one sample in a study of blood T cell repertoires in COVID-19. Produced via immunoSEQ multiplex PCR; TCRdb's table is partial and in-frame only. The data contain about 100,000 clones, roughly 88% of them singletons. The sample comprised peripheral blood. Source of these receptors: a human donor in a cohort sampled during active COVID-19. The CDR3 runs from the conserved cysteine through the conserved F or W. The order of the fields is V gene, J gene, D gene, clone size, CDR3 DNA, CDR3 protein. D genes are given only for firm matches. Not all rows give a size; the values are once, few, many and, for expanded clones, a class.

TRBV11-1	TRBJ2-1	-	-	TGTGCCAGCAGCTTCGTACAGGGATCCTACAATGAGCAGTTCTTC	CASSFVQGSYNEQFF
TRBV5-1	TRBJ2-7	-	-	TGCGCCAGCAGCCTGATAGAAAGCTCCTACGAGCAGTACTTC	CASSLIESSYEQYF
TRBV2	TRBJ2-7	TRBD1	-	TGTGCCAGCAGGATGAGGACAGGGGGCTCCTACGAGCAGTACTTC	CASRMRTGGSYEQYF
TRBV7-8	TRBJ2-1	-	-	TGTGCCAGCACCGGAAACAGGGATAGCTCCTACAATGAGCAGTTCTTC	CASTGNRDSSYNEQFF
TRBV14	TRBJ2-1	-	-	TGTGCCAGCAGCCAAGTTTCTAGCCTCTCCTACAATGAGCAGTTCTTC	CASSQVSSLSYNEQFF
TRBV5-4	TRBJ2-7	-	once	TGTGCCAGCAGCCAGGACAGTTACGAGCAGTACTTC	CASSQDSYEQYF
TRBV5-1	TRBJ2-3	TRBD2	once	TGCGCCAGCAGCTTGGGCGGGACTAGCGGATCAGATACGCAGTATTTT	CASSLGGTSGSDTQYF
TRBV28	TRBJ1-2	-	-	-	CASSSSTLSEGGYGYTF
TRBV29-1	TRBJ1-2	-	-	TGCAGCGTTGCCCCTGTTAAAAACTATGGCTACACCTTC	CSVAPVKNYGYTF
TRBV25-1	TRBJ1-2	-	-	TGTGCCAGCAGACAGACAGGCCTTAACTATGGCTACACCTTC	CASRQTGLNYGYTF
TRBV3-1/TRBV3-2	TRBJ2-2	TRBD1	-	TGTGCCAGCAGCCTTCGGGACAGGGGGGACACCGGGGAGCTGTTTTTT	CASSLRDRGDTGELFF
TRBV27	TRBJ2-7	-	-	TGTGCCAGCTCTCGGGGGCTCGGACTAGGATACGAGCAGTACTTC	CASSRGLGLGYEQYF
TRBV12-3/TRBV12-4	TRBJ2-7	TRBD1	-	TGTGCCAGCAGAGTGGGACAGTCCTACGAGCAGTACTTC	CASRVGQSYEQYF
TRBV28	TRBJ1-2	-	-	TGTGCCAGCAGTTCTGGGGGGGCTTACTATGGCTACACCTTC	CASSSGGAYYGYTF
TRBV1	TRBJ2-1	-	-	TGCACCAGCAGCCAAGAGAGGCCGGGAGGGACGAATGAGCAGTTCTTC	CTSSQERPGGTNEQFF